One and the same sample provided the 10 T cell receptor beta chains below, sequenced in a study of monozygotic twins with inflammatory bowel disease. TCRdb reprocessed the 5' RACE reads and reports one entry per CDR3 protein, with no DNA. There are 150,000 to 200,000 distinct CDR3 sequences in the sample, with under 3.5% held by the top ten. Sequencing input: blood. The receptor source for this set is a human donor with ulcerative colitis or Crohn's disease, or a healthy co-twin of an affected twin (not recorded which).

The rearrangement uses TRBV4-1 and TRBJ1-2; TCRdb's D gene call, TRBD1, goes unchecked for lack of DNA. Germline values: CDR1 MGHRA, CDR2 YSYEKL. The CDR3 loop spans 16 amino acids. This chain's CDR3 is CASSQKIGGAGYGYTF.

This sequence joins TRBV6-1 and TRBJ2-1; TCRdb calls TRBD2, which cannot be checked without DNA. The CDR3 covers 17 residues. The germline V gene has CDR1 MNHNS and CDR2 SASEGT. The CDR3 region is CASSLGLAGVPYNEQFF.

This chain uses TRBV20-1 with TRBJ2-3; TCRdb names TRBD2, which stays unverified in the absence of DNA. The CDR3 spans 14 residues. Per the germline V gene, CDR1 is DFQATT and CDR2 is SNEGSKA (reference sequence). CDR3: CSAPGLVRTDTQYF.

V gene TRBV28 combines with J gene TRBJ2-7; TCRdb names TRBD1, which stays unverified in the absence of DNA. Germline V CDR1 and CDR2: MDHEN, SYDVKM. This CDR3 has 14 amino acids. This CDR3 is CASSRAGINYEQYF. The full variable domain, with the rest looked up from reference TRBV28 and TRBJ2-7, is DVKVTQSSRYLVKRTGEKVFLECVQDMDHENMFWYRQDPGLGLRLIYFSYDVKMKEKGDIPEGYSVSREKKERFSLILESASTNQTSMYLCASSRAGINYEQYFGPGTRLTVT.

J is TRBJ2-1 and V is TRBV4-3; checking the TCRdb D call of TRBD2 is not possible without DNA. The length of the CDR3 is 16 residues. Germline V gene data show CDR1 as LGHNA and CDR2 as YSLEER. This chain's CDR3 is CASSHQESSGYNEQFF.

The chain links TRBV5-1 to TRBJ1-6; the D call of TRBD1 rests on TCRdb alone, since no DNA is present to check it. CDR3 length: 16 amino acids. In germline, CDR1 is SGHRS, CDR2 YFSETQ. This chain's CDR3 is CASTPAGGDYNSPLHF.

V gene TRBV28 combines with J gene TRBJ2-3; the TCRdb D gene call, TRBD2, has no DNA to confirm it. CDR3 length equals 15 residues. The germline V gene encodes CDR1 MDHEN and CDR2 SYDVKM. CDR3 loop: CASSFTSGRGYTQYF.

CDR3 sequence reads: CASSYSITTGGSTDTQYF. This chain connects TRBV6-2 or TRBV6-3 to TRBJ2-3; the D gene TCRdb calls, TRBD2, cannot be checked with no DNA. CDR3 length equals 18 residues. Germline lookup yields CDR1 MNHEY and CDR2 SVGEGT.

The chain is built from TRBV7-6 and TRBJ2-1. The germline V gene encodes CDR1 SGHVS and CDR2 FNYEAQ. The CDR3 totals 16 residues. The CDR3 loop reads CASSLGTRDSYNEQFF.

The chain joins TRBV15 to TRBJ2-1; as DNA is missing, the TRBD1 call by TCRdb cannot be tested. The CDR3 length is 13 residues. Germline values: CDR1 LNHNV, CDR2 YYDKDF (reference sequence). The CDR3 is CATSSRQGNEQFF.